This TCR beta chain originates from a study of blood T cells in healthy people across ages. Then a second PCR, running roughly 7 to 11 cycles, was carried out with a sample-barcoded 5' primer and a J-beta primer mix. A single record per CDR3 protein comes from TCRdb applying MiXCR to the 5' RACE reads. The data contain 1,500,000 or so distinct CDR3 sequences, around 59% of them singletons. The authors drew about 10 milliliters of peripheral blood from each donor. Germline CDR1 is DFQATT and CDR2 is SNEGSKA (reference sequence). Trimming pared 6 bases from V and 0 bases from J, leaving 28 bases between. The CDR3 has 19 amino acids.

V usage is TRBV20-1 and J usage is TRBJ2-3; the D gene is possibly TRBD2 (6 bases). The sequencing input was blood. This clonotype originated in a man aged 18-30 years in good health. The CDR3 coding sequence is TGCAGTGCACCTGATGCCGGGACTGGTTTCCTTTCTAGCACAGATACGCAGTATTTT. Protein product: CSAPDAGTGFLSSTDTQYF.